This T cell receptor beta chain derives from a study of OX40 agonist ivuxolimab in advanced cancers. Findings and limits, study-wide: Dosing at 0.1 to 3.0 mg/kg was accompanied by clonal expansion of CD4+ and CD8+ blood T cells by week 6. Certain nonresponders likewise exhibited a low normalized T-cell clonal expansion. Among expanded peripheral T cells, antigen specificity went undetermined.

The table came from immunoSEQ multiplex PCR; TCRdb's copy has only in-frame clones and leaves some out. The sample includes about 49,000 clones, around 85% of them seen just once. Germline V gene data show CDR1 as SNHLY and CDR2 as FYNNEI. V shed 6 bases and J 7 bases; nucleotides not matched to a gene: 12. There are 17 residues in the CDR3. Details on this clone: Its antigen is not known.

No patient had autoimmune disease or received systemic immunosuppression. This chain uses TRBV2 with TRBJ2-1; 13 positions match TRBD2. This sequence was found in an adult with an advanced solid tumor such as melanoma, head and neck, liver or kidney cancer. The source was CD4+ or CD8+ T cells sorted from blood, collected in a trial of the OX40 agonist ivuxolimab. The CDR3 DNA sequence: TGTGCCAGCAGATTCACTAGCGGGGGGGCCTTTGGGAATGAGCAGTTCTTC. Protein product: CASRFTSGGAFGNEQFF.